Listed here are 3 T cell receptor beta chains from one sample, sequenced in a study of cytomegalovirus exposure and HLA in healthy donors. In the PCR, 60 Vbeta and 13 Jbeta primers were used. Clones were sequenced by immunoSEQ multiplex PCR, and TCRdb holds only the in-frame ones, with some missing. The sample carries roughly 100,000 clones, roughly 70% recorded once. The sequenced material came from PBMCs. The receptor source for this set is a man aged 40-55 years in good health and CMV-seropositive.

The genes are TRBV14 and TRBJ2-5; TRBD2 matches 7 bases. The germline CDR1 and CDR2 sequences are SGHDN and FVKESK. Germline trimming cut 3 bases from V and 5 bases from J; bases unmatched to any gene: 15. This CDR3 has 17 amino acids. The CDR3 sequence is CASSHPGGGGPWETQYF. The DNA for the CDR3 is TGTGCCAGCAGCCACCCCGGCGGGGGAGGGCCCTGGGAGACCCAGTACTTC.

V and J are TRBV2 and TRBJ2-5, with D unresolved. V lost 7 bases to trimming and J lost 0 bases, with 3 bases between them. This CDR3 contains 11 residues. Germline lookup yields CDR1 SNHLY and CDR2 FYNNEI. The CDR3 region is CASTDQETQYF. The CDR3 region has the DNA TGTGCCAGCACCGACCAAGAGACCCAGTACTTC. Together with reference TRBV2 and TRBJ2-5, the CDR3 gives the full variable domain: EPEVTQTPSHQVTQMGQEVILRCVPISNHLYFYWYRQILGQKVEFLVSFYNNEISEKSEIFDDQFSVERPDGSNFTLKIRSTKLEDSAMYFCASTDQETQYFGPGTRLLVL.

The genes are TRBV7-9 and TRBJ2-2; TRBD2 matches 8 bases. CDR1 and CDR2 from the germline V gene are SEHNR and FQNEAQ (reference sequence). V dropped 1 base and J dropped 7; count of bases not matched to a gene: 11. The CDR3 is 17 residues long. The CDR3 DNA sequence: TGTGCCAGCAGCTTAGAGTACGGGAGGGCCTCAGACGGGGAGCTGTTTTTT. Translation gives CASSLEYGRASDGELFF. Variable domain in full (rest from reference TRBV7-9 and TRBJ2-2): DTGVSQNPRHKITKRGQNVTFRCDPISEHNRLYWYRQTLGQGPEFLTYFQNEAQLEKSRLLSDRFSAERPKGSFSTLEIQRTEQGDSAMYLCASSLEYGRASDGELFFGEGSRLTVL.